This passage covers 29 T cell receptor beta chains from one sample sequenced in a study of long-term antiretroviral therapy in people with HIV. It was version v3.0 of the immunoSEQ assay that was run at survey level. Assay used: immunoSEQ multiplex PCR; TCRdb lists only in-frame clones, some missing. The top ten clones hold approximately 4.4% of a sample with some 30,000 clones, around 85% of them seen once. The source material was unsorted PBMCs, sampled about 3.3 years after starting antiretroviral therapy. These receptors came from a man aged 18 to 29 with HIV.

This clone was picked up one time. The CDR3 nucleotides read TGTGCCAGCTCACCCTCCCAGCTAGAGACCCAGTACTTC. This encodes CASSPSQLETQYF. The V call is TRBV18, the J call TRBJ2-5; no clear D gene. The CDR3 spans 13 residues. Per germline, CDR1 KGHSH and CDR2 LQKENI. V was shortened by 3 bases and J by 4 bases, with 9 bases between the two germline ends.

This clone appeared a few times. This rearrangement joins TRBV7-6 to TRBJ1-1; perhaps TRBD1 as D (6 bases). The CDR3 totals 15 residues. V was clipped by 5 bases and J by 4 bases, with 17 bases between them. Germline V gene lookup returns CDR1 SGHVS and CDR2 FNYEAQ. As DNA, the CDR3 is TGTGCCAGCAGCCCGAAGGGGGGGCGATTCACTGAAGCTTTCTTT. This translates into CASSPKGGRFTEAFF.

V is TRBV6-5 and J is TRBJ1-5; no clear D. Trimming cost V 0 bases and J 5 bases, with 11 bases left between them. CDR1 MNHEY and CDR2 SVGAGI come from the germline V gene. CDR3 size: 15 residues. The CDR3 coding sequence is TGTGCCAGCAGTTACTCGGGCCGGACTTATCAGCCCCAGCATTTT. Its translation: CASSYSGRTYQPQHF.

The chain's CDR3 is CASSIGGASFF. The DNA of the CDR3 is TGTGCCAGTAGTATTGGAGGGGCCTCCTTCTTC. The gene calls are TRBV19 and TRBJ2-1; D possibly corresponds to TRBD2 (6 bases). Germline V gives CDR1 LNHDA, CDR2 SQIVND (reference sequence). This CDR3 has 11 amino acids. Trimming pared 3 bases from V and 16 bases from J, leaving 13 bases between.

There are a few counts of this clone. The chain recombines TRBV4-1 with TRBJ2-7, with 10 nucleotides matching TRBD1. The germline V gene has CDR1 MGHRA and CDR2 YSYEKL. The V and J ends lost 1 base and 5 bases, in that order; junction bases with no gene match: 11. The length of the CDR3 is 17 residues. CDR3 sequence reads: CASSQGGQGMWRDEQYF. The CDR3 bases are TGCGCCAGCAGCCAAGGGGGACAGGGGATGTGGCGCGACGAGCAGTACTTC.

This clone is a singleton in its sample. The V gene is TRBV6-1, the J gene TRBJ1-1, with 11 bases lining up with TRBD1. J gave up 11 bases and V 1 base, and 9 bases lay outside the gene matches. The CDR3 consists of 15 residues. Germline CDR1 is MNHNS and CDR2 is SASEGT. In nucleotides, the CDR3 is TGTGCCAGCAGTGAAGGGGGACAGGGGGGGATGAAGGCTTTCTTT. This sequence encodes CASSEGGQGGMKAFF.

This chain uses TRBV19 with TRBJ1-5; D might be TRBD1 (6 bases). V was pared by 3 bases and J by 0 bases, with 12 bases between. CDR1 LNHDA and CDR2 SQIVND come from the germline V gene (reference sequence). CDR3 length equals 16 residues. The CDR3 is CASSIPWTDSNQPQHF. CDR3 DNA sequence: TGTGCCAGTAGTATCCCTTGGACAGATAGCAATCAGCCCCAGCATTTT.

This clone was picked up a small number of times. The CDR3 region is CASSQGGTGELFF. The CDR3 DNA follows: TGTGCCAGCAGCCAGGGAGGCACCGGGGAGCTGTTTTTT. The gene calls are TRBV7-3 and TRBJ2-2; D is perhaps TRBD2 (6 bases). The CDR3 covers 13 residues. Germline CDR1 reads SGHTA; CDR2 reads FQGTGA. Deletions cut 5 bases from V and 4 bases from J, with 8 bases between.

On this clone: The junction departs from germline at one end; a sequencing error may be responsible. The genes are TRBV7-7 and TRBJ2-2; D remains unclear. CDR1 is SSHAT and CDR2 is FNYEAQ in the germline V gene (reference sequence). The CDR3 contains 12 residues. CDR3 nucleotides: TGTGCTAGCAGCCCGGAGACCGGGGAGCTGTTTTTT. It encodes CASSPETGELFF.

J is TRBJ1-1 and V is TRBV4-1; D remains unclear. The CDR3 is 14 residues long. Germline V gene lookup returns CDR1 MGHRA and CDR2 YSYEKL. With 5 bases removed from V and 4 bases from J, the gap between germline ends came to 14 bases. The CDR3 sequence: CASSSAVGFTEAFF. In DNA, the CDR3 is TGCGCCAGCAGCTCCGCTGTGGGGTTCACTGAAGCTTTCTTT.

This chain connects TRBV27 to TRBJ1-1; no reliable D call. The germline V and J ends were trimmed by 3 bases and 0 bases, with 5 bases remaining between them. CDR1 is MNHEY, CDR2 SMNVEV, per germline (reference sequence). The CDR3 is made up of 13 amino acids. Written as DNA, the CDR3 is TGTGCCAGCAGTTTTAAGTTGAACACTGAAGCTTTCTTT. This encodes CASSFKLNTEAFF.

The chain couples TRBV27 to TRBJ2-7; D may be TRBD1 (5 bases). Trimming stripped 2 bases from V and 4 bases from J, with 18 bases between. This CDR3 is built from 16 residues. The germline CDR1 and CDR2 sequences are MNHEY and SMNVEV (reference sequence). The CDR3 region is CASSLTQGSFRYEQYF. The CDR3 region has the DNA TGTGCCAGCAGTTTAACGCAGGGAAGTTTTAGGTACGAGCAGTACTTC.

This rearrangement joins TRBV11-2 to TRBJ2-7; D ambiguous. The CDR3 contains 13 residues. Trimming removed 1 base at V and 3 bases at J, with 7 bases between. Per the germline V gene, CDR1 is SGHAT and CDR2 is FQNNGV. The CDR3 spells CASSLAQNYEQYF. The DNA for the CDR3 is TGTGCCAGCAGCTTAGCACAGAACTACGAGCAGTACTTC.

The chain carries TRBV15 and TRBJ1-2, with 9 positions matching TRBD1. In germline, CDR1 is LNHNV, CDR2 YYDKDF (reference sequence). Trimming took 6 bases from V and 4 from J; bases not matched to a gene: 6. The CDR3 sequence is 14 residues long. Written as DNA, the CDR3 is TGTGCCACCAGTCCAGGGACAGGGATCTATGGCTACACCTTC. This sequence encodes CATSPGTGIYGYTF.

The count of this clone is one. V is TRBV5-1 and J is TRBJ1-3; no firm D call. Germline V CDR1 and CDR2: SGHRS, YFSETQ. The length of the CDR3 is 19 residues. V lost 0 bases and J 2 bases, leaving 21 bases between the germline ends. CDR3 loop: CASSLDIGPRRPPGNTIYF. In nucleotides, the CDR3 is TGCGCCAGCAGCTTGGACATCGGACCTCGACGACCACCTGGAAACACCATATATTTT.

The CDR3 loop is CASSPTGRAHEQYF. As DNA, the CDR3 is TGTGCCAGTAGTCCAACGGGCCGTGCCCACGAGCAGTACTTC. The rearrangement links TRBV19 to TRBJ2-7; D remains unclear. Trimming shortened V by 5 bases and J by 5 bases, and 16 bases separated the two germline ends. The length of the CDR3 is 14 residues. CDR1 and CDR2 (germline): LNHDA, SQIVND (reference sequence). The whole variable domain, remainder taken from reference TRBV19 and TRBJ2-7, is DGGITQSPKYLFRKEGQNVTLSCEQNLNHDAMYWYRQDPGQGLRLIYYSQIVNDFQKGDIAEGYSVSREKKESFPLTVTSAQKNPTAFYLCASSPTGRAHEQYFGPGTRLTVT.

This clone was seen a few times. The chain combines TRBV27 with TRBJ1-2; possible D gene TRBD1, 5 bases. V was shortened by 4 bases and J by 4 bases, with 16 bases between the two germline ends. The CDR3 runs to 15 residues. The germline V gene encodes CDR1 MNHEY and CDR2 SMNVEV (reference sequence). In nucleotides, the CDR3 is TGTGCCAGCAGTTCTTTTCTAACCGGGACCTATGGCTACACCTTC. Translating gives CASSSFLTGTYGYTF.

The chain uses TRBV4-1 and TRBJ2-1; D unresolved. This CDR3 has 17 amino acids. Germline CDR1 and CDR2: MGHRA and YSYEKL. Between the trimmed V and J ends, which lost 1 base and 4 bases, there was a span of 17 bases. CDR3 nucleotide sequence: TGCGCCAGCAGCCAAGTCGAGAGCCCCGATATTTACAATGAGCAGTTCTTC. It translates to CASSQVESPDIYNEQFF.

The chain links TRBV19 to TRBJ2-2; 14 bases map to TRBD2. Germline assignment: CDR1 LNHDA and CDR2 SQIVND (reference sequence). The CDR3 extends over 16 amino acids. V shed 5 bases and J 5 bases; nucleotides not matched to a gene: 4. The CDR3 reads CASSPRTSGRTGELFF. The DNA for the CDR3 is TGTGCCAGTAGTCCCCGGACTAGCGGGAGGACCGGGGAGCTGTTTTTT.

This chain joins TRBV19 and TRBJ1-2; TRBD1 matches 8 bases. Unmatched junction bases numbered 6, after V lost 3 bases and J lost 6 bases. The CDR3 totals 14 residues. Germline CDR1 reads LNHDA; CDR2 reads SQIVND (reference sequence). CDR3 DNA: TGTGCCAGTAGTATCCGGACAGGGAGGGATGGCTACACCTTC. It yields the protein CASSIRTGRDGYTF. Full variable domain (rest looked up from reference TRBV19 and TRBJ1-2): DGGITQSPKYLFRKEGQNVTLSCEQNLNHDAMYWYRQDPGQGLRLIYYSQIVNDFQKGDIAEGYSVSREKKESFPLTVTSAQKNPTAFYLCASSIRTGRDGYTFGSGTRLTVV.

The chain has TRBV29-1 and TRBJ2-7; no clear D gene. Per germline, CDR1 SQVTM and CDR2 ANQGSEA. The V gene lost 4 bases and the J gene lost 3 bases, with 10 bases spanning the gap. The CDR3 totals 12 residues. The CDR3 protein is CSVGSSGYEQYF. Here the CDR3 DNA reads TGCAGCGTTGGAAGTTCAGGCTACGAGCAGTACTTC.

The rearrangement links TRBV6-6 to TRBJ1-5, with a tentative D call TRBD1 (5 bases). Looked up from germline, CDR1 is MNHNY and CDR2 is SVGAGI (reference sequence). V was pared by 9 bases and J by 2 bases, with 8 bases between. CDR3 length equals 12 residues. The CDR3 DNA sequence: TGTGCCAGTCAGGGTGGCAATCAGCCCCAGCATTTT. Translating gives CASQGGNQPQHF.

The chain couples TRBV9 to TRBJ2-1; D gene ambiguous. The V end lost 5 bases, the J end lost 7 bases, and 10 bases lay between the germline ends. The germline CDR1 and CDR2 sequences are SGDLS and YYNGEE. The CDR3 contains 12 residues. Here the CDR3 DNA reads TGTGCCAGCAGTAACTACGGGAATGAGCAGTTCTTC. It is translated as CASSNYGNEQFF.

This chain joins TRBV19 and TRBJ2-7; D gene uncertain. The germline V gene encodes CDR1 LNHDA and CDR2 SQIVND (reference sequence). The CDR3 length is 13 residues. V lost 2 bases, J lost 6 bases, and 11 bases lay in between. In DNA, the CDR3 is TGTGCCAGTAGTATACTTCCGGGTAGCGAGCAGTACTTC. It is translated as CASSILPGSEQYF.

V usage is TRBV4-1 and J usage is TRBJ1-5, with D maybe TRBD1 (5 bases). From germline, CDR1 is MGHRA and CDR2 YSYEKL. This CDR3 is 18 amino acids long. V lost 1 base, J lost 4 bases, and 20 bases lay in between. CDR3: CASSQGGWFSGPNQPQHF. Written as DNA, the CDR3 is TGCGCCAGCAGCCAAGGGGGGTGGTTTTCGGGACCGAATCAGCCCCAGCATTTT.

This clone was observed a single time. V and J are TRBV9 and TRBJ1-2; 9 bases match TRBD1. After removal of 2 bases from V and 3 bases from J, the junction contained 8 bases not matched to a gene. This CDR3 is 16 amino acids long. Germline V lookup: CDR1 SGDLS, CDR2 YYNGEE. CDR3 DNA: TGTGCCAGCAGCGTCGCTAGGACAGGGGTTGACTATGGCTACACCTTC. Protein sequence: CASSVARTGVDYGYTF.

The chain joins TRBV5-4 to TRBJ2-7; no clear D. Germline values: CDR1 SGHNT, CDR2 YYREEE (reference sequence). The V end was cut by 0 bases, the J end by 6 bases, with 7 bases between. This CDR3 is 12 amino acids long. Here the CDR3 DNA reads TGTGCCAGCAGCTTGGTGGTGGGCGAGCAGTACTTC. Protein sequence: CASSLVVGEQYF.

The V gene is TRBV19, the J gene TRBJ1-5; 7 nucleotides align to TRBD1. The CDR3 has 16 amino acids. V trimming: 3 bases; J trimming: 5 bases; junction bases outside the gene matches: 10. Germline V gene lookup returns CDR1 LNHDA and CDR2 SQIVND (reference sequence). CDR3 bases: TGTGCCAGTAGTATGGTAGAGGGGGCTCGGGATCAGCCCCAGCATTTT. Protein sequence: CASSMVEGARDQPQHF.

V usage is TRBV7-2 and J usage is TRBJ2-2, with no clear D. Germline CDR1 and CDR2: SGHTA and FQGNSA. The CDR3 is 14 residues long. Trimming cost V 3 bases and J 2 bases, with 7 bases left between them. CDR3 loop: CASSFGPNTGELFF. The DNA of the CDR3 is TGTGCCAGCAGCTTTGGACCAAACACCGGGGAGCTGTTTTTT.